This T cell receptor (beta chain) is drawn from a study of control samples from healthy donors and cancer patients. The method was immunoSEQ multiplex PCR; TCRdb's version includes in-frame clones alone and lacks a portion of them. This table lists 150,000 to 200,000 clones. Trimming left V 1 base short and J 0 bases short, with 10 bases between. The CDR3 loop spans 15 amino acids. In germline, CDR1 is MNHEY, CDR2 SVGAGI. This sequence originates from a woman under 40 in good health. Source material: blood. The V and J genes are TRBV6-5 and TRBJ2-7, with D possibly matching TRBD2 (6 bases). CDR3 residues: CASSYFGRGSYEQYF. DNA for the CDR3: TGTGCCAGCAGTTACTTCGGGAGAGGCTCCTACGAGCAGTACTTC.